Below are 4 T cell receptor beta chains sequenced from a single sample in a study of shared clonotypes between healthy human individuals. Sequenced by immunoSEQ multiplex PCR; TCRdb stores in-frame clones only, minus some. The table includes under 1,100,000 clones, roughly 70% detected once. The source material was memory CD4+ T cells sorted from blood. Described subset: CD45RA-negative fraction. The receptors were gathered from a man aged 18-30 years in good health.

Only a few counts were recorded for this clone. The chain carries TRBV7-9 and TRBJ2-3, with 12 bases lining up with TRBD2. The ends lost 5 bases at V and 10 bases at J; junction bases unmatched: 7. The CDR3 sequence is 14 residues long. From germline, CDR1 is SEHNR and CDR2 FQNEAQ (reference sequence). CDR3 residues: CASSPWTSGTSQYF. The CDR3, as DNA: TGTGCCAGCAGCCCGTGGACTAGCGGGACATCGCAGTATTTT.

This chain connects TRBV12-2 to TRBJ2-5; TRBD2, the D gene given by the table, was not confirmed from the DNA. TRBV12-2 is a documented pseudogene. CDR3 length: 19 residues. CDR3 in DNA: TGTGCAAGTCGCCCGAATCGGAGCGGGGGCCCACCGAGCCAAGAGACCCAGTACTTC. Residues: CASRPNRSGGPPSQETQYF.

This clone occurred once. The rearrangement links TRBV28 to TRBJ2-4; D possibly corresponds to TRBD2 (6 bases). V was clipped by 3 bases and J by 7 bases, with 13 bases between them. The CDR3 runs to 14 residues. Germline lookup yields CDR1 MDHEN and CDR2 SYDVKM. CDR3 amino acids: CASSFNEGRNIQYF. For the CDR3, the DNA is TGTGCCAGCAGTTTCAACGAGGGGAGGAACATTCAGTACTTC.

J is TRBJ1-3 and V is TRBV14; 7 bases are a match to TRBD1. V was clipped by 4 bases and J by 3 bases; unmatched bases: 12. The V gene's germline CDR1 is SGHDN and CDR2 FVKESK. The CDR3 has 17 amino acids. The CDR3 DNA reads TGTGCCAGCAGCCGGGACAGCCTCCTAGCTAGTGGAAACACCATATATTTT. This sequence encodes CASSRDSLLASGNTIYF.